The rows below give T cell receptor beta chains drawn from one sample of a study of shared clonotypes between healthy human individuals. Produced via immunoSEQ multiplex PCR; TCRdb's table is partial and in-frame only. This table holds some 2 million clones, about 95% found once. What was sequenced was naive CD8+ T cells sorted from blood. These receptors all come from a man in his late teens or twenties in good health. Each CDR3 is given with its conserved first and last residue. D genes are given only for firm matches. Size is omitted from some rows. Given values are once, few, many or a class for expanded clones.

v_gene	abundance	j_gene	d_gene	CDR3nt	CDR3aa
TRBV29-1	once	TRBJ2-3	NA	TGCAGCGTCACTCAGGGGAACACAGATACGCAGTATTTT	CSVTQGNTDTQYF
TRBV13	NA	TRBJ2-5	TRBD2	TGTGCCAGCAGCTACAGACTAGCGGGAGGGGTGGAGACCCAGTACTTC	CASSYRLAGGVETQYF
TRBV25-1	NA	TRBJ2-7	NA	TGTGCCAGCAGTGAACTCGGAGGGCCGGCTGAGCAGTACTTC	CASSELGGPAEQYF
TRBV25-1	NA	TRBJ2-7	NA	TGTGCCTCACAACCGGAGTACAGCAGTTCCTACGAGCAGTACTTC	CASQPEYSSSYEQYF
TRBV28	NA	TRBJ2-7	NA	TGTGCCAGCAGTTTAGGACAGCTTACCGAGCAGTACTTC	CASSLGQLTEQYF
TRBV13	NA	TRBJ1-1	NA	TGTGCCAGCAGCTTAGCTGGGACCGGGGACACTGAAGCTTTCTTT	CASSLAGTGDTEAFF
TRBV9	once	TRBJ2-1	TRBD2	TGTGCCAGCAGCGTAACTAGCGGGATGGGCGATGAGCAGTTCTTC	CASSVTSGMGDEQFF
TRBV7-3	NA	TRBJ2-7	TRBD1	TGTGCCAGCAGCTTATCGGCAGGGGGCTCCTACGAGCAGTACTTC	CASSLSAGGSYEQYF
TRBV5-1	NA	TRBJ2-7	TRBD1	TGCGCCAGCAGCTTGGCCTTGGGACAGCGCTACGAGCAGTACTTC	CASSLALGQRYEQYF
TRBV9	NA	TRBJ2-3	TRBD1	TGTGCCAGCAGCGTAGGGGACAGGGTAACAGATACGCAGTATTTT	CASSVGDRVTDTQYF
TRBV29-1	NA	TRBJ2-7	NA	TGCAGCGTTGTGGGAACTGACGCCTACGAGCAGTACTTC	CSVVGTDAYEQYF
TRBV4-3	NA	TRBJ1-2	TRBD1	TGCGCCAGCAGCCAAGTTTATGTCACAGGGGGGACGAACTATGGCTACACCTTC	CASSQVYVTGGTNYGYTF
TRBV14	NA	TRBJ2-7	NA	TGTGCCAGCAGCCAAGATCGCAGGGTAGTGCAGTACTTC	CASSQDRRVVQYF
TRBV10-3	NA	TRBJ2-7	NA	TGTGCCATCAGTGAGTCGAAAACCCACGAGCAGTACTTC	CAISESKTHEQYF
TRBV4-1	NA	TRBJ2-1	TRBD2	TGCGCCAGCAGCCCAATAGCGGGAGGGTACAATGAGCAGTTCTTC	CASSPIAGGYNEQFF
TRBV9	NA	TRBJ2-1	NA	TGTGCCAGCAGCGTCGGCGGGTATAGCTCCTACAATGAGCAGTTCTTC	CASSVGGYSSYNEQFF
TRBV11-2	NA	TRBJ1-1	NA	TGTGCCAGCACAATAGTGGCTGAAGCTTTCTTT	CASTIVAEAFF
TRBV7-8	NA	TRBJ2-7	NA	TGTGCCAGCAGCTCACTGCAGACGGGGGCGAAGGTTTCCGAGCAGTACTTC	CASSSLQTGAKVSEQYF
TRBV2	NA	TRBJ2-3	NA	TGTGCCACCTACGGGGGCCCTGTCCCAGATACGCAGTATTTT	CATYGGPVPDTQYF
TRBV5-4	NA	TRBJ1-6	NA	TGTGCCAGCAGCTTTCAGGGGTCCTATAATTCACCCCTCCACTTT	CASSFQGSYNSPLHF
TRBV6-1	NA	TRBJ1-6	NA	TGTGCCAGTTCAGGGCAGGGGAATAATTCACCCCTCCACTTT	CASSGQGNNSPLHF
TRBV10-1	NA	TRBJ2-3	TRBD2	TGCGCCAGCAGTGAGTCACCCAGCGGGGGGGGAGATACGCAGTATTTT	CASSESPSGGGDTQYF
TRBV6-1	NA	TRBJ1-5	NA	TGTGCCAGCGGGGAGGGACCATATAGCAATCAGCCCCAGCATTTT	CASGEGPYSNQPQHF
TRBV9	NA	TRBJ2-7	NA	TGTGCCAGCAGCGTGGGGGGAGACGAGCAGTACTTC	CASSVGGDEQYF
TRBV10-3	NA	TRBJ2-1	TRBD1	TGTGCCATCAGCTCGTCCCAGGGGGCTGGGGAGCAGTTCTTC	CAISSSQGAGEQFF
TRBV11-2	NA	TRBJ2-1	NA	TGTGCCAGCAGCTTAGGACCCGAGCAGTTCTTC	CASSLGPEQFF
TRBV14	NA	TRBJ1-4	NA	TGTGCCAGCAGCCAAGATCGCTGGGAAAAACTGTTTTTT	CASSQDRWEKLFF
TRBV28	NA	TRBJ2-3	NA	TGTGCCAGCGGCTGGGATACGCAGTATTTT	CASGWDTQYF
TRBV2	NA	TRBJ1-1	NA	TGTGCCAGCAGTGACGGAATGAACACTGAAGCTTTCTTT	CASSDGMNTEAFF
TRBV4-3	NA	TRBJ1-2	TRBD1	TGCGCCAGCAGCCAAGATCAGACAGGGTGGGAGGGCTACACCTTC	CASSQDQTGWEGYTF
TRBV5-1	once	TRBJ1-1	TRBD1	TGCGCCAGCAGCTTGGTGACAGGGCTATCCTCTGAAGCTTTCTTT	CASSLVTGLSSEAFF
TRBV13	NA	TRBJ2-7	TRBD1	TGTGCCAGCAGCGCGGGACAGGGCCCCTACGAGCAGTACTTC	CASSAGQGPYEQYF
TRBV6-5	NA	TRBJ1-1	NA	TGTGCCAGCAGTCCACTAGGCACTGAAGCTTTCTTT	CASSPLGTEAFF
TRBV7-9	once	TRBJ1-5	TRBD1	TGTGCCAGCAGCGCCGACAGGGGTGTCGATCAGCCCCAGCATTTT	CASSADRGVDQPQHF
TRBV2	NA	TRBJ1-2	NA	TGTGCCAGCAAGGAGCAGGGGAGCCTTGGCTACACCTTC	CASKEQGSLGYTF
TRBV5-6	NA	TRBJ1-2	NA	TGTGCCAGCAGCTTGGTCCGGCAGCAGAACTATGGCTACACCTTC	CASSLVRQQNYGYTF